A single sample is the source of the 21 T cell receptor beta chains below, sequenced in a study of cytomegalovirus exposure and HLA in healthy donors. The PCR made use of 60 Vbeta and 13 Jbeta primers. Produced via immunoSEQ multiplex PCR; TCRdb's table is partial and in-frame only. The profile shows some 140,000 clones, around 63% of them singletons. The specimen was PBMCs. The origin of the receptors is a human donor in good health.

The chain joins TRBV7-2 to TRBJ1-2, with no clear D. This CDR3 has 15 amino acids. Germline lookup yields CDR1 SGHTA and CDR2 FQGNSA. Trimming took off 0 bases at V and 5 bases at J, with 13 bases between the two ends. The CDR3 DNA sequence: TGTGCCAGCAGCTTAGCTAGGTACCTCGGGTATGGCTACACCTTC. Protein: CASSLARYLGYGYTF.

V and J are TRBV6-6 and TRBJ2-7, with D possibly TRBD1 on 6 matching bases. V lost 5 bases, J lost 0 bases, and 17 bases lay in between. The CDR3 totals 16 residues. The germline V gene encodes CDR1 MNHNY and CDR2 SVGAGI (reference sequence). CDR3 region: CASSHQGRPNSYEQYF. The CDR3 bases are TGTGCCAGCAGTCATCAGGGGCGCCCCAACTCCTACGAGCAGTACTTC.

This chain connects TRBV11-3 to TRBJ2-7; TRBD2 matches 16 bases. Germline CDR1 is SGHNT and CDR2 is YENEEA. The CDR3 is 19 residues long. V was clipped by 1 base and J by 7 bases; unmatched bases: 13. This CDR3 reads CASSLGAGTSGRVAREQYF. For the CDR3, the DNA is TGTGCCAGCAGCTTAGGGGCTGGGACTAGCGGGAGGGTTGCTCGGGAGCAGTACTTC.

This clone was seen a single time. V and J are TRBV7-2 and TRBJ2-3; TRBD2 matches at 9 bases. With V trimmed by 0 bases and J by 4 bases, 8 bases remained unmatched. Germline-derived CDR1 and CDR2 are SGHTA and FQGNSA. The CDR3 runs to 17 residues. CDR3 protein: CASSLASAGGGADTQYF. CDR3 DNA sequence: TGTGCCAGCAGCTTAGCTTCAGCGGGAGGTGGGGCAGATACGCAGTATTTT.

The V and J genes are TRBV28 and TRBJ2-7, with 7 bases identical to TRBD1. The CDR3 contains 15 residues. Germline V gene data show CDR1 as MDHEN and CDR2 as SYDVKM. V dropped 4 bases and J dropped 1; count of bases not matched to a gene: 7. CDR3 sequence: CASSSPPGQSYEQYF. CDR3 DNA: TGTGCCAGCAGTTCTCCACCGGGACAGTCCTACGAGCAGTACTTC.

The J gene is TRBJ2-5, the V gene TRBV7-2, with a weak D call TRBD2 (7 bases). The CDR3 loop spans 16 amino acids. The V end lost 3 bases, the J end lost 1 base, and 15 bases lay between the germline ends. Germline CDR1 SGHTA, CDR2 FQGNSA. The CDR3 coding sequence is TGTGCCAGCAGCTTTCGCGGGGGCTCCTTCCAAGAGACCCAGTACTTC. This gives the protein CASSFRGGSFQETQYF.

The V call is TRBV11-3, the J call TRBJ2-7; 13 bases line up with TRBD2. The V gene's germline CDR1 is SGHNT and CDR2 YENEEA. Losses at the gene ends were 1 base for V and 4 bases for J; bases not matched to a gene: 4. The CDR3 runs 16 residues. The CDR3: CASSLVGLAGPYEQYF. The CDR3 coding sequence is TGTGCCAGCAGCTTAGTGGGACTAGCGGGACCTTACGAGCAGTACTTC.

V gene TRBV5-1 combines with J gene TRBJ1-2; weak D call: TRBD1 (6 bases). Deletions cut 4 bases from V and 4 bases from J, with 11 bases between. The CDR3 contains 13 residues. Germline V gene data show CDR1 as SGHRS and CDR2 as YFSETQ. This CDR3 reads CASSLGAGYGYTF. CDR3 in DNA: TGCGCCAGCAGCCTGGGGGCGGGCTATGGCTACACCTTC.

The chain has TRBV9 and TRBJ2-1; 11 bases are shared with TRBD2. The CDR3 has 16 amino acids. Germline V gene lookup returns CDR1 SGDLS and CDR2 YYNGEE. V lost 0 bases, J lost 6 bases, and 5 bases stayed unmatched. The CDR3: CASSVVASGRTNEQFF. The CDR3 DNA reads as TGTGCCAGCAGCGTAGTGGCTAGCGGGAGGACCAATGAGCAGTTCTTC. The variable domain in full, completed from reference TRBV9 and TRBJ2-1, reads DSGVTQTPKHLITATGQRVTLRCSPRSGDLSVYWYQQSLDQGLQFLIQYYNGEERAKGNILERFSAQQFPDLHSELNLSSLELGDSALYFCASSVVASGRTNEQFFGPGTRLTVL.

V and J are TRBV6-5 and TRBJ2-7; 12 bases align to TRBD1. The CDR3 runs to 15 residues. The trim removed 2 bases at V and 3 bases at J, leaving 2 bases unmatched. CDR1 is MNHEY and CDR2 is SVGAGI in the germline V gene. In DNA, the CDR3 is TGTGCCAGCAGTTACGGGACAGGGGGCGTCTACGAGCAGTACTTC. Its protein is CASSYGTGGVYEQYF.

This sequence joins TRBV5-1 and TRBJ2-1; TRBD2 agrees at 12 bases. Trimming removed 2 bases from V and 6 bases from J; junction bases left unmatched: 12. Germline lookup yields CDR1 SGHRS and CDR2 YFSETQ. The CDR3 has 18 residues. In DNA, the CDR3 is TGCGCCAGCAGCTTTGGACTAGCGGGGAATTCCGGGGCCAATGAGCAGTTCTTC. This gives the protein CASSFGLAGNSGANEQFF.

The CDR3 DNA follows: TGTGCCAGCAGTTTTCGCAGGGTGAACTATGGCTACACCTTC. Translation: CASSFRRVNYGYTF. The chain has TRBV28 and TRBJ1-2; D may be TRBD1 (5 bases). Germline V CDR1 and CDR2: MDHEN, SYDVKM. The V gene lost 3 bases and the J gene lost 2 bases, with 10 bases spanning the gap. The CDR3 contains 14 residues.

The gene calls are TRBV7-8 and TRBJ2-7; the D is unclear. V was pared by 4 bases and J by 2 bases, with 15 bases between. The length of the CDR3 is 15 residues. Germline V gives CDR1 SGHVS, CDR2 FQNEAQ. The CDR3 loop is CASSSMPPKTYEQYF. The CDR3 DNA is TGTGCCAGCAGCTCCATGCCCCCTAAAACCTACGAGCAGTACTTC. Using reference TRBV7-8 and TRBJ2-7 for the parts outside the CDR3, the full variable domain is GAGVSQSPRYKVAKRGQDVALRCDPISGHVSLFWYQQALGQGPEFLTYFQNEAQLDKSGLPSDRFFAERPEGSVSTLKIQRTQQEDSAVYLCASSSMPPKTYEQYFGPGTRLTVT.

The chain carries TRBV11-3 and TRBJ2-1; perhaps TRBD1 as D (6 bases). Germline V gives CDR1 SGHNT, CDR2 YENEEA. The V end lost 4 bases, the J end lost 0 bases, and 13 bases lay between the germline ends. The CDR3 runs to 16 residues. CDR3 nucleotide sequence: TGTGCCAGCAGCTCCCGGACAGCTAGCTCCTACAATGAGCAGTTCTTC. It translates to CASSSRTASSYNEQFF. Based on the CDR3 plus reference TRBV11-3 and TRBJ2-1, the full variable domain is EAGVVQSPRYKIIEKKQPVAFWCNPISGHNTLYWYLQNLGQGPELLIRYENEEAVDDSQLPKDRFSAERLKGVDSTLKIQPAELGDSAVYLCASSSRTASSYNEQFFGPGTRLTVL.

The chain couples TRBV7-6 to TRBJ2-1; 7 bases match TRBD1. V shed 4 bases and J 5 bases; nucleotides not matched to a gene: 5. The CDR3 extends over 14 amino acids. Per germline, CDR1 SGHVS and CDR2 FNYEAQ. In DNA, the CDR3 is TGTGCCAGCAGCTGGAAGGGGGCGAACAATGAGCAGTTCTTC. This encodes CASSWKGANNEQFF.

The V and J genes are TRBV7-8 and TRBJ1-2; 7 bases align to TRBD1. J lost 3 bases, V lost 2 bases, and 18 bases had no gene match. This CDR3 contains 19 residues. The germline gives CDR1 SGHVS, CDR2 FQNEAQ. CDR3 sequence reads: CASSLSPPGQAGLYYGYTF. Written as DNA, the CDR3 is TGTGCCAGCAGCTTAAGTCCCCCCGGACAGGCGGGTTTGTACTATGGCTACACCTTC.

The chain is built from TRBV15 and TRBJ2-5; possible D gene TRBD1, 5 bases. Per the germline V gene, CDR1 is LNHNV and CDR2 is YYDKDF (reference sequence). CDR3 size: 16 residues. The ends were cut back, 4 bases at V and 5 bases at J, with 20 bases in the middle. As DNA, the CDR3 is TGTGCCACCAGCATCGGCACAGGCGTCCCCGGGGAGACCCAGTACTTC. Protein sequence: CATSIGTGVPGETQYF.

The chain joins TRBV9 to TRBJ1-1; no clear D gene. The V gene lost 0 bases and the J gene lost 1 base, with 13 bases spanning the gap. The germline V gene has CDR1 SGDLS and CDR2 YYNGEE. The CDR3 is 16 amino acids. CDR3 coding DNA: TGTGCCAGCAGCGTAGGCCCGATCGAGGGGAACACTGAAGCTTTCTTT. It codes for CASSVGPIEGNTEAFF. The full variable domain, with the rest looked up from reference TRBV9 and TRBJ1-1, is DSGVTQTPKHLITATGQRVTLRCSPRSGDLSVYWYQQSLDQGLQFLIQYYNGEERAKGNILERFSAQQFPDLHSELNLSSLELGDSALYFCASSVGPIEGNTEAFFGQGTRLTVV.

This chain connects TRBV11-3 to TRBJ1-2; D is unresolved. V lost 1 base and J lost 12, with 15 bases in between. Germline V lookup: CDR1 SGHNT, CDR2 YENEEA. The CDR3 runs to 13 residues. The CDR3 DNA sequence: TGTGCCAGCAGCTTAGTAGCGGGAGGCGGCCACACCTTC. Translated: CASSLVAGGGHTF.

The chain has TRBV5-6 and TRBJ2-5; a weak D match, TRBD2 (6 bases). The CDR3 has 15 residues. With 4 bases removed from V and 2 bases from J, the gap between germline ends came to 15 bases. The germline V gene has CDR1 SGHDT and CDR2 YYEEEE. The CDR3, as DNA: TGTGCCAGCAGCCCCGGGGGTGGCGGACAAGAGACCCAGTACTTC. Translated, it gives CASSPGGGGQETQYF.

The gene calls are TRBV7-9 and TRBJ2-7; the match to TRBD1 covers 8 bases. The V segment lost 9 bases and the J segment 2 bases; nucleotides outside the gene matches: 6. The CDR3 extends over 13 amino acids. The germline V gene has CDR1 SEHNR and CDR2 FQNEAQ (reference sequence). The CDR3 DNA sequence: TGTGCCAGACCAGGGGGCGCCCCCTACGAGCAGTACTTC. It yields the protein CARPGGAPYEQYF.